The clone carrying this TCR beta chain rates as medium-sized. Little can be read into the size of this beta chain, an off-target read in a library designed for alpha chains. These data are taken from a study of spatial heterogeneity in lung cancer. The CDR3 totals 15 residues. Looked up from germline, CDR1 is SGHTA and CDR2 is FQGNSA. Between the trimmed V and J ends, which lost 0 bases and 2 bases, there was a span of 8 bases. The sample's time point: sample taken at primary tumor resection. Sequencing covered unsorted whole RNA taken from tumor, nontumor lung or frozen PBMC. TCRdb ran MiXCR on the 5' RACE reads and lists one entry per CDR3 protein. This sample has roughly 6,900 distinct CDR3 sequences; 5% to 6% occur once, and the top ten carry roughly 10%.

This clonotype was sampled from a female donor with early-stage non-small cell lung cancer. This specimen was normal lung tissue next to the tumor, taken at surgery. The chain carries TRBV7-2 and TRBJ1-3; D ambiguous. The CDR3 reads CASSLAGKTGNTIYF. DNA for the CDR3: TGTGCCAGCAGCTTAGCAGGGAAGACTGGAAACACCATATATTTT.